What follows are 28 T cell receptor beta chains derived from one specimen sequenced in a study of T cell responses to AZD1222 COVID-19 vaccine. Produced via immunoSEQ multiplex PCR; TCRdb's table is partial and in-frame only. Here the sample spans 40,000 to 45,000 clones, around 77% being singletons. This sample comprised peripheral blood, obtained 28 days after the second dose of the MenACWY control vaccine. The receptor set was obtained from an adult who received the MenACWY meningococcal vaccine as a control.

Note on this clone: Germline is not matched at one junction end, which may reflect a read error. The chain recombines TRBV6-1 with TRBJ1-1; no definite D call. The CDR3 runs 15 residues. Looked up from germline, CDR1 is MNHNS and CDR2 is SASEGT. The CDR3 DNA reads TGTGCCAGCAGCGAAGGTATCAGATACAACACTGAAGCTTTCTTT. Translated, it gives CASSEGIRYNTEAFF.

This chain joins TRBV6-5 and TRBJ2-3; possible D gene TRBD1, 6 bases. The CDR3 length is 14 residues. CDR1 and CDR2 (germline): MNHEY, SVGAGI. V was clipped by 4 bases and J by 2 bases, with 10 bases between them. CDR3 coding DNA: TGTGCCAGCAGTTTAGGACAGCCCACAGATACGCAGTATTTT. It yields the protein CASSLGQPTDTQYF.

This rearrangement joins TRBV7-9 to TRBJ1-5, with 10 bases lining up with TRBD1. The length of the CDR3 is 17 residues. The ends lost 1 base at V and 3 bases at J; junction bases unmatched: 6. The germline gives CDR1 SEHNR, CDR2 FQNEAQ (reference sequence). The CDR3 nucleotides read TGTGCCAGCAGCTTAGGTATCGGGACAGGGGTCAATCAGCCCCAGCATTTT. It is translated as CASSLGIGTGVNQPQHF.

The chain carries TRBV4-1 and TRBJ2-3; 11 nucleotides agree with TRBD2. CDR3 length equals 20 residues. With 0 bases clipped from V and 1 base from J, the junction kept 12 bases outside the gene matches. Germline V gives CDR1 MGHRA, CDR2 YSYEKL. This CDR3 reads CASSQDSLVGLAGGTDTQYF. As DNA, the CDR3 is TGCGCCAGCAGCCAAGATAGCTTAGTAGGACTAGCGGGCGGCACAGATACGCAGTATTTT.

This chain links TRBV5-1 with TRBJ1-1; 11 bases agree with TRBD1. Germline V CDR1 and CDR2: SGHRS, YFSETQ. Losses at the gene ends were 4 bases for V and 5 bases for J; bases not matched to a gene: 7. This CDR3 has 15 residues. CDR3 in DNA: TGCGCCAGCAGCGTGGGGACAGGGGGTTCGACTGAAGCTTTCTTT. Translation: CASSVGTGGSTEAFF. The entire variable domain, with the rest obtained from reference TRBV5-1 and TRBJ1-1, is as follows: KAGVTQTPRYLIKTRGQQVTLSCSPISGHRSVSWYQQTPGQGLQFLFEYFSETQRNKGNFPGRFSGRQFSNSRSEMNVSTLELGDSALYLCASSVGTGGSTEAFFGQGTRLTVV.

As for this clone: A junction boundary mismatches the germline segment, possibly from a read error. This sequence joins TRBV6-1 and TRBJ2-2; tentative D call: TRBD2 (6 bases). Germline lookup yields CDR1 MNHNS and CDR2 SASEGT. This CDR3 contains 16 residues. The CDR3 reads CASSEAGGGVTEELFF. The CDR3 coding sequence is TGTGCCAGCAGTGAAGCCGGAGGAGGGGTCACCGAGGAGCTGTTTTTT.

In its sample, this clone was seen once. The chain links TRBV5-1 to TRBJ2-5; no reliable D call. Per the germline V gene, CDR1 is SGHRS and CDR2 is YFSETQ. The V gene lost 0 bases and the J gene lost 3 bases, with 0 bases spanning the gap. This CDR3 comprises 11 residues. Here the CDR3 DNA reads TGCGCCAGCAGCTTGGAAGAGACCCAGTACTTC. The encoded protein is CASSLEETQYF.

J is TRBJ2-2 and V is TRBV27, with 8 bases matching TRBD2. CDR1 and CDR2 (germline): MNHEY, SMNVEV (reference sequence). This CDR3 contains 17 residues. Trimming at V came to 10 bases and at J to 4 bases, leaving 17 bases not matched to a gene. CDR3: CATRLVTGTSLTGELFF. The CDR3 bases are TGTGCCACCAGGCTAGTGACCGGGACTAGTCTCACCGGGGAGCTGTTTTTT.

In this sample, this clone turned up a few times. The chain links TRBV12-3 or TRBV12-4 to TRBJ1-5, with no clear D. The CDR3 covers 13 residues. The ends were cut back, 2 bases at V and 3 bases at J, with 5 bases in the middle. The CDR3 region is CASSLWVNQPQHF. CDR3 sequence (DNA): TGTGCCAGCAGTTTATGGGTCAATCAGCCCCAGCATTTT.

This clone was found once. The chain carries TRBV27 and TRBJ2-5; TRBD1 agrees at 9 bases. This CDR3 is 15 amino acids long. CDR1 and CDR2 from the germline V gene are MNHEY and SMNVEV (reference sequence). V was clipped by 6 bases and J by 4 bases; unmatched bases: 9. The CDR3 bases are TGTGCCAGCAGCTCTACAGGGGGCGGCGGAGAGACCCAGTACTTC. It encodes CASSSTGGGGETQYF.

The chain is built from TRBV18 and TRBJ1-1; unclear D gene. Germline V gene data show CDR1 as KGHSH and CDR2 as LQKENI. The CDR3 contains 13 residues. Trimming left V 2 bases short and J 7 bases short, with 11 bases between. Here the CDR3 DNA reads TGTGCCAGCTCACCAGCTTTTGGCCGTGAAGCTTTCTTT. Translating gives CASSPAFGREAFF.

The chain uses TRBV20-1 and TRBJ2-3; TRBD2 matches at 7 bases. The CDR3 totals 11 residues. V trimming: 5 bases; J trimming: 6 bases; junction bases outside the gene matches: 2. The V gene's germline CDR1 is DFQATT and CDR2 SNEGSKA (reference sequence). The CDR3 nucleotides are TGCAGTGCTGCCGGGAGGGATACGCAGTATTTT. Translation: CSAAGRDTQYF.

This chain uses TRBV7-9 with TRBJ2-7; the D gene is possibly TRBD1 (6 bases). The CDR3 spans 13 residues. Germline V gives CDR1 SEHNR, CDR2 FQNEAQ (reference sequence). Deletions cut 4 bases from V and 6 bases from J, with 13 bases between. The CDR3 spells CASSYPQGSEQYF. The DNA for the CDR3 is TGTGCCAGCAGCTATCCGCAGGGGTCCGAGCAGTACTTC.

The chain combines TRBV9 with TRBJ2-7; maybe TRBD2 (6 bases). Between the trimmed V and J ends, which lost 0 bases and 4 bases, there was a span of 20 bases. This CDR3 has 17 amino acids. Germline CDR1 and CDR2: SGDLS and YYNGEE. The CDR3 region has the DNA TGTGCCAGCAGCGTAGGAGGAGGGGCAGGGAGAGATTACGAGCAGTACTTC. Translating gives CASSVGGGAGRDYEQYF.

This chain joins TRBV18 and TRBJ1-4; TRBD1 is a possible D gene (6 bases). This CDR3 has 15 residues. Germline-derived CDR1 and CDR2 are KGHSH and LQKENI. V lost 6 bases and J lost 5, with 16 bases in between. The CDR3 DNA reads TGTGCCAGCTCGAACCACCGCAGGGGAAATGAAAAACTGTTTTTT. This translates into CASSNHRRGNEKLFF.

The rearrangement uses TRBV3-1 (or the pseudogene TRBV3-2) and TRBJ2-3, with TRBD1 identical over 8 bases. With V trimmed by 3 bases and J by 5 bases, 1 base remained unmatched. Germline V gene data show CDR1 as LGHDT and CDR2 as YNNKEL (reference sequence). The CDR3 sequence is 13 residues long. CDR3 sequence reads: CASSHGQGDTQYF. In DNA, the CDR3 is TGTGCCAGCAGCCATGGACAGGGAGATACGCAGTATTTT.

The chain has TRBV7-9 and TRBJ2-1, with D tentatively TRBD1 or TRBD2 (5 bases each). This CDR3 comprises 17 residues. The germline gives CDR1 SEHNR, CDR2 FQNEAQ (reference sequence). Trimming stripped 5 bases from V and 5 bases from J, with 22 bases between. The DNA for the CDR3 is TGTGCCAGCAGCCCCCAACCGGGGCTCAGACTTAACAATGAGCAGTTCTTC. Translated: CASSPQPGLRLNNEQFF.

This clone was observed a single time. The CDR3: CASSLPRDTEKLFF. In DNA form, the CDR3 reads TGTGCCAGCAGTTTACCCAGGGATACTGAAAAACTGTTTTTT. The rearrangement joins TRBV28 to TRBJ1-4; perhaps TRBD1 as D (5 bases). The germline gives CDR1 MDHEN, CDR2 SYDVKM. Trimming stripped 2 bases from V and 7 bases from J, with 11 bases between. CDR3 length: 14 amino acids.

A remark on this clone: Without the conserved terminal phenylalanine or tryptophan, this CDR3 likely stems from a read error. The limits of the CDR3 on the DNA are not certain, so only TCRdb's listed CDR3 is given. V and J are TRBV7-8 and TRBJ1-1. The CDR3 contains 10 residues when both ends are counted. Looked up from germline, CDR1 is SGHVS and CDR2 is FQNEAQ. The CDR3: CASSRTLDRV.

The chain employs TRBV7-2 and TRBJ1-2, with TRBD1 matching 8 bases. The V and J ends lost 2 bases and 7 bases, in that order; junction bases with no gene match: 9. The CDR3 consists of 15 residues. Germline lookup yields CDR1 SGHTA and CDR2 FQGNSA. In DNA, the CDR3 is TGTGCCAGCAGCTTATATCCCGGACAGGGCGCTGGCTACACCTTC. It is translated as CASSLYPGQGAGYTF.

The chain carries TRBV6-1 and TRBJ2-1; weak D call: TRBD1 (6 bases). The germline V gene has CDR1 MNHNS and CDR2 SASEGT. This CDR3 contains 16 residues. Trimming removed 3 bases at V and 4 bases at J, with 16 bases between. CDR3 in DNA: TGTGCCAGCAGTGAGGGGGCCTCGGGTTTATACAATGAGCAGTTCTTC. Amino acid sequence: CASSEGASGLYNEQFF.

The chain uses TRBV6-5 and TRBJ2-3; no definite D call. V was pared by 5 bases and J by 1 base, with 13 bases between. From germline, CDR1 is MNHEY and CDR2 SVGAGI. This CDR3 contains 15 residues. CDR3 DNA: TGTGCCAGCAGTCCGGCCCCCCACCGCACAGATACGCAGTATTTT. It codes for CASSPAPHRTDTQYF.

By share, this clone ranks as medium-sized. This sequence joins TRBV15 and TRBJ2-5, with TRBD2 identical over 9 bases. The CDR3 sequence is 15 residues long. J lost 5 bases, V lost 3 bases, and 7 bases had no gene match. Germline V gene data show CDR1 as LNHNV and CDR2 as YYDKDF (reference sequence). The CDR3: CATSRGAGGPETQYF. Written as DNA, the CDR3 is TGTGCCACCAGCAGGGGAGCGGGAGGCCCCGAGACCCAGTACTTC. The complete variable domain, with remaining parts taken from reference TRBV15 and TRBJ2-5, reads DAMVIQNPRYQVTQFGKPVTLSCSQTLNHNVMYWYQQKSSQAPKLLFHYYDKDFNNEADTPDNFQSRRPNTSFCFLDIRSPGLGDTAMYLCATSRGAGGPETQYFGPGTRLLVL.

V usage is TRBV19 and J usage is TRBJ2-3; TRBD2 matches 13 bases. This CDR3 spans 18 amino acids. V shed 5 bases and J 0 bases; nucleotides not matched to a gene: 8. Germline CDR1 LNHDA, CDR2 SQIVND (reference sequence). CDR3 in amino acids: CASSGTSGTLPSTDTQYF. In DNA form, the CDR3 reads TGTGCCAGTAGTGGGACTAGCGGGACCCTTCCTAGCACAGATACGCAGTATTTT.

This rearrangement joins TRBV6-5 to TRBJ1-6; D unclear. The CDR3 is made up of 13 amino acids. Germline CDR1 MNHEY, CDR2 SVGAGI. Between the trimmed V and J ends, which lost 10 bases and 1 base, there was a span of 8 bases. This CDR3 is CATSVSYNSPLHF. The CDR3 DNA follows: TGTGCCACCAGCGTATCCTATAATTCACCCCTCCACTTT.

The CDR3 DNA reads as TGTGCCAGTAGTACCCTCCCCGACAGGATCAATCAGCCCCAGCATTTT. Translating it yields CASSTLPDRINQPQHF. J is TRBJ1-5 and V is TRBV19; weak D call: TRBD1 (6 bases). Germline V CDR1 and CDR2: LNHDA, SQIVND (reference sequence). The V gene lost 4 bases and the J gene lost 3 bases, with 16 bases spanning the gap. This CDR3 contains 16 residues.

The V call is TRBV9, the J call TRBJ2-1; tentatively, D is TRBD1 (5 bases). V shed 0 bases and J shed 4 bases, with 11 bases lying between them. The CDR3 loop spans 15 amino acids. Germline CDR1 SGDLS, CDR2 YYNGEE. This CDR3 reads CASSVGFAGYNEQFF. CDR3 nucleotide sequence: TGTGCCAGCAGCGTAGGTTTCGCAGGGTACAATGAGCAGTTCTTC.

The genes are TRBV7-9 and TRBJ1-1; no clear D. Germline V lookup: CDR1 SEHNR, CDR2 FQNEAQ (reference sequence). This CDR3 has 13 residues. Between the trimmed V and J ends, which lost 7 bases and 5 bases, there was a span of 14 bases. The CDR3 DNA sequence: TGTGCCAGCACCCCAGAACTGACGACTGAAGCTTTCTTT. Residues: CASTPELTTEAFF.